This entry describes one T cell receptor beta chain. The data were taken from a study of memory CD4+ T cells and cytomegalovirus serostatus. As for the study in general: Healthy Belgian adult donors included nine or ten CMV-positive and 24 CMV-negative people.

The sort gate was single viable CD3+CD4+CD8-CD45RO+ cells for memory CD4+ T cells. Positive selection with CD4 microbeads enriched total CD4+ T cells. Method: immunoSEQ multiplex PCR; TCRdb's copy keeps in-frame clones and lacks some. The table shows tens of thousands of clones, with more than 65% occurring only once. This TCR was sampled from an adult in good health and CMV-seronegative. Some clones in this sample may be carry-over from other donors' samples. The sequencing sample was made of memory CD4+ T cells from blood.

CDR3 in amino acids: CASSPSSDGGGGYTF. The CDR3 region has the DNA TGTGCCAGTAGTCCATCCTCCGACGGCGGGGGGGGCTACACCTTC. This chain joins TRBV19 and TRBJ1-2, with D possibly matching TRBD1 (5 bases). V shed 5 bases and J shed 8 bases, with 21 bases lying between them. This CDR3 spans 15 amino acids. Germline assignment: CDR1 LNHDA and CDR2 SQIVND (reference sequence). The whole variable domain, remainder taken from reference TRBV19 and TRBJ1-2, is DGGITQSPKYLFRKEGQNVTLSCEQNLNHDAMYWYRQDPGQGLRLIYYSQIVNDFQKGDIAEGYSVSREKKESFPLTVTSAQKNPTAFYLCASSPSSDGGGGYTFGSGTRLTVV.